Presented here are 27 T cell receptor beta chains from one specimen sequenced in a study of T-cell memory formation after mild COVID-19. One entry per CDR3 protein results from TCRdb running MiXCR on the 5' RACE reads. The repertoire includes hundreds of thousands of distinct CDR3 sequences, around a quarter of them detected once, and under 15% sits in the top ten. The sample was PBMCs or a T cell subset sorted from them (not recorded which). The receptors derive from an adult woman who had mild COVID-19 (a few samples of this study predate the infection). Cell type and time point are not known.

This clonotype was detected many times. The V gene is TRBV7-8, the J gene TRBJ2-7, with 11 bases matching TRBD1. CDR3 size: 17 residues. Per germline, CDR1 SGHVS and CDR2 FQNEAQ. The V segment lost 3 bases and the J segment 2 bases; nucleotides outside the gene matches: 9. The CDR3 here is CASSLDRGPIGAYEQYF. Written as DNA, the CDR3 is TGTGCCAGCAGCTTGGACAGGGGGCCCATAGGGGCCTACGAGCAGTACTTC.

The CDR3 here is CASRPLTGPKATQYF. CDR3 sequence (DNA): TGTGCCAGCAGACCTCTGACAGGGCCCAAGGCGACCCAGTACTTC. The chain couples TRBV12-3 or TRBV12-4 to TRBJ2-5; 7 nucleotides agree with TRBD1. V lost 6 bases to trimming and J lost 7 bases; unmatched junction nucleotides: 14. CDR3 length: 15 residues.

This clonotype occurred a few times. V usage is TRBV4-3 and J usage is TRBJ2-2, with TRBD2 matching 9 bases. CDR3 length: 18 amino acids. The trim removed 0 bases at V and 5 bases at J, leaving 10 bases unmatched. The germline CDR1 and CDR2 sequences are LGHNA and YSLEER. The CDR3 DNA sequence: TGCGCCAGCAGCCAAGAAGGCGGGAGGGCCTTCGTTACCGGGGAGCTGTTTTTT. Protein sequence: CASSQEGGRAFVTGELFF.

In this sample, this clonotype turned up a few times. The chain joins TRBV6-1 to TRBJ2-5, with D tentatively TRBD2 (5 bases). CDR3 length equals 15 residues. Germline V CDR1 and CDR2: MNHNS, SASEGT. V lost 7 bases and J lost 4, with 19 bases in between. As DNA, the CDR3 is TGTGCCAGCAAGGCTACTCTAGCTCTTACAGAGACCCAGTACTTC. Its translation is CASKATLALTETQYF.

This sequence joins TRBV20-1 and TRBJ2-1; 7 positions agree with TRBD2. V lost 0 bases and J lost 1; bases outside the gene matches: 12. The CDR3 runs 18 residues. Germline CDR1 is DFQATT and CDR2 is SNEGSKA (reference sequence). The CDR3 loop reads CSAREHSWREKSYNEQFF. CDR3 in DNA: TGCAGTGCTAGAGAACACTCGTGGCGGGAGAAATCCTACAATGAGCAGTTCTTC.

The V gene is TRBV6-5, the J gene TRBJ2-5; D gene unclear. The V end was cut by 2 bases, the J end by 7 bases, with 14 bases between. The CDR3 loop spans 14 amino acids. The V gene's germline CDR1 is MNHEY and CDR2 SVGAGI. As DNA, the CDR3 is TGTGCCAGCAGTTACGGACCCGCAGCAGGGACCCAGTACTTC. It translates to CASSYGPAAGTQYF.

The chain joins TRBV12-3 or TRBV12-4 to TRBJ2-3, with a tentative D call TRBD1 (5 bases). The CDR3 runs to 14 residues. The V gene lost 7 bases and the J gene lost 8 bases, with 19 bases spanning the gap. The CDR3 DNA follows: TGTGCCAGCACCGGACACCGGACGCAGATTACGCAGTATTTT. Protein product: CASTGHRTQITQYF.

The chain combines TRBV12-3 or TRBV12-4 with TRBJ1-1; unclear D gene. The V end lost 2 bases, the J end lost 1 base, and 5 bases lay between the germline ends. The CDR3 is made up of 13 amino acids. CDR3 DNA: TGTGCCAGCAGTTTACCCCCGAACACTGAAGCTTTCTTT. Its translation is CASSLPPNTEAFF.

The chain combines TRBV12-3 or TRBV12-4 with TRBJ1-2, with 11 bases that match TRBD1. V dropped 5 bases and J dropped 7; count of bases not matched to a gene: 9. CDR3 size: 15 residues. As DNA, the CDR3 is TGTGCCAGCAGTCCCACCCCAGGGACAGGGGGTGGCTACACCTTC. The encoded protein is CASSPTPGTGGGYTF.

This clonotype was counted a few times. The CDR3 protein is CASSPDATGGGEAFF. The CDR3 DNA is TGTGCCAGCTCACCGGACGCTACTGGGGGTGGTGAAGCTTTCTTT. The rearrangement joins TRBV18 to TRBJ1-1; perhaps TRBD1 as D (5 bases). Trimming removed 3 bases at V and 7 bases at J, with 18 bases between. Germline-derived CDR1 and CDR2 are KGHSH and LQKENI. The CDR3 covers 15 residues.

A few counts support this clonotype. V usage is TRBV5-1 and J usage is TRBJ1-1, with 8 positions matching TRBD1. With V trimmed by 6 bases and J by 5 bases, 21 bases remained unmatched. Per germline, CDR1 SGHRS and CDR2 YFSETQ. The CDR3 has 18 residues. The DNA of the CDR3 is TGCGCCAGCACCTTACTCCCGAGAAAAGACAGGGGAGGTACTGAAGCTTTCTTT. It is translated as CASTLLPRKDRGGTEAFF.

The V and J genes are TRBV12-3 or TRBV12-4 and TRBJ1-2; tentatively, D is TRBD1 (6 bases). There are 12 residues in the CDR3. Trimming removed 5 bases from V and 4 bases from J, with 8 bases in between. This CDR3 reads CASSTDSYGYTF. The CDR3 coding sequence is TGTGCCAGCAGTACGGACAGCTATGGCTACACCTTC.

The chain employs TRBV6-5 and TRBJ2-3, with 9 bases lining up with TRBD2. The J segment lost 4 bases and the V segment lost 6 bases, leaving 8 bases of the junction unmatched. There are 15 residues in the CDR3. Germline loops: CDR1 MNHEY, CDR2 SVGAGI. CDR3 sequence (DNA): TGTGCCAGCAGCTATAGCGGGGGCTGGGCAGATACGCAGTATTTT. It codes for CASSYSGGWADTQYF.

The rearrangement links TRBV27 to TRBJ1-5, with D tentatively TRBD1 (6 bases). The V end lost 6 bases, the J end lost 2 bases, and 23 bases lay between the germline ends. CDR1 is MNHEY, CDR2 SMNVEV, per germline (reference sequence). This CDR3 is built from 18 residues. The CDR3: CASSIGTSYGARNQPQHF. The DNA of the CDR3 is TGTGCCAGCAGCATAGGGACATCCTATGGGGCCCGCAATCAGCCCCAGCATTTT.

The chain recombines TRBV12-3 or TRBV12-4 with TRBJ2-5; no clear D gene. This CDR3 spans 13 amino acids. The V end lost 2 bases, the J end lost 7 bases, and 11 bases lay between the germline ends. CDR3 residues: CASSLIVSGTQYF. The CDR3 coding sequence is TGTGCCAGCAGTTTAATTGTTAGTGGGACCCAGTACTTC.

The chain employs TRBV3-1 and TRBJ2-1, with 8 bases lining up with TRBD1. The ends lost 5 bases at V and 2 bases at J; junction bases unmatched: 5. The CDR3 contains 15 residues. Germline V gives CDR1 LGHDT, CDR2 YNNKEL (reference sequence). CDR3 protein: CASSKTGEPYNEQFF. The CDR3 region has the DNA TGTGCCAGCAGCAAGACAGGGGAACCCTACAATGAGCAGTTCTTC.

Here the CDR3 reads CASSLTGPERAKNIQYF. The CDR3 DNA reads TGTGCCAGCAGTTTGACCGGTCCAGAAAGAGCCAAAAACATTCAGTACTTC. This rearrangement joins TRBV7-9 to TRBJ2-4; D gene unclear. Trimming took off 6 bases at V and 0 bases at J, with 18 bases between the two ends. This CDR3 is 17 amino acids long. Germline assignment: CDR1 SEHNR and CDR2 FQNEAQ (reference sequence).

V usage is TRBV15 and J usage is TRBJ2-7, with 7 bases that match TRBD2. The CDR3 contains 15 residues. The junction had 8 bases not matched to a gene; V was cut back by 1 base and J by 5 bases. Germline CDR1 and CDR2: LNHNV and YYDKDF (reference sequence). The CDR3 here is CATSRVGTGTNEQYF. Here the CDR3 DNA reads TGTGCCACCAGCAGAGTTGGGACGGGGACTAACGAGCAGTACTTC.

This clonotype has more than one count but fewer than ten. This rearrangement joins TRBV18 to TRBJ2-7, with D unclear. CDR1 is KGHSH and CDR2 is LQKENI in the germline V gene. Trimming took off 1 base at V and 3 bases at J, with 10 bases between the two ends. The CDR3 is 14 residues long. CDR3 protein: CASSPRSGFYEQYF. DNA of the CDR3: TGTGCCAGCTCACCACGATCCGGATTCTACGAGCAGTACTTC.

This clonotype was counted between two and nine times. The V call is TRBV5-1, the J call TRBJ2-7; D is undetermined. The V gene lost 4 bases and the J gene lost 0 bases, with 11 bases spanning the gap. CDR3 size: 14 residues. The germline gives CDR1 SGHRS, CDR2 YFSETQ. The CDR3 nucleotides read TGCGCCAGCAGCCCCATGACTCACTCCTACGAGCAGTACTTC. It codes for CASSPMTHSYEQYF.

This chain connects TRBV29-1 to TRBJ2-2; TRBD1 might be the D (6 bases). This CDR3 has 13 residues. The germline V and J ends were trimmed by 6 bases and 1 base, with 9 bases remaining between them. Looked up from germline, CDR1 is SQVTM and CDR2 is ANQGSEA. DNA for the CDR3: TGCAGCGTGGGGGCTATGAACACCGGGGAGCTGTTTTTT. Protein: CSVGAMNTGELFF.

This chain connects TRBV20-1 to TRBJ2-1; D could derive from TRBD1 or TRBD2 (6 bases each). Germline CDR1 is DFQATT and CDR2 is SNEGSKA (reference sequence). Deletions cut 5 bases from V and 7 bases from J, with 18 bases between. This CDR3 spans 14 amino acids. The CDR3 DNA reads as TGCAGTGCTCCTAAAGGGGGGTCGGTTAATGAGCAGTTCTTC. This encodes CSAPKGGSVNEQFF.

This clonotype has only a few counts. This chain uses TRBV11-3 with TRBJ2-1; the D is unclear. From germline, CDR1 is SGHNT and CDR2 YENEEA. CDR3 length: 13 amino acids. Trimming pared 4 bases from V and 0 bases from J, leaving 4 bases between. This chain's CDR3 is CASSSPSYNEQFF. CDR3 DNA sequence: TGTGCCAGCAGCTCCCCCTCCTACAATGAGCAGTTCTTC.

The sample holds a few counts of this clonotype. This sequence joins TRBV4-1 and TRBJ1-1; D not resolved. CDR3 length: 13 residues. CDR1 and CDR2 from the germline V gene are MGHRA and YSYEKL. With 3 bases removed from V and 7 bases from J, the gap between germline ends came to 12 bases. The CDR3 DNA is TGCGCCAGCAGCCACATAAGTGGGGTTGAAGCTTTCTTT. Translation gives CASSHISGVEAFF.

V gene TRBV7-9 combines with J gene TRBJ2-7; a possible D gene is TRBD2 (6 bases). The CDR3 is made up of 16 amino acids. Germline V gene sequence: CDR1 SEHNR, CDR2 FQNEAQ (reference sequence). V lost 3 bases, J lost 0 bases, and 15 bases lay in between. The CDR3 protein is CASSLEGQYLSYEQYF. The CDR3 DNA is TGTGCCAGCAGCTTGGAGGGCCAGTATCTCTCCTACGAGCAGTACTTC.

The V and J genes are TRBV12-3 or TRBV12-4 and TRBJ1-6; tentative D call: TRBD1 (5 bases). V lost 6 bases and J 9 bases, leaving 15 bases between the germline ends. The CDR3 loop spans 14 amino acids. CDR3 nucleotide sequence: TGTGCCAGCAGCCCCAGGGAGGGAAGTTCACCCCTCCACTTT. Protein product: CASSPREGSSPLHF.

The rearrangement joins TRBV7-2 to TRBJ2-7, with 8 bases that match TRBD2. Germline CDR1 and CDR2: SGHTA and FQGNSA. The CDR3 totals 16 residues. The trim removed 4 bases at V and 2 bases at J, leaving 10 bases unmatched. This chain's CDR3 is CASSSHMGLGAYEQYF. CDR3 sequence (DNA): TGTGCCAGCAGCTCACACATGGGACTAGGGGCCTACGAGCAGTACTTC.